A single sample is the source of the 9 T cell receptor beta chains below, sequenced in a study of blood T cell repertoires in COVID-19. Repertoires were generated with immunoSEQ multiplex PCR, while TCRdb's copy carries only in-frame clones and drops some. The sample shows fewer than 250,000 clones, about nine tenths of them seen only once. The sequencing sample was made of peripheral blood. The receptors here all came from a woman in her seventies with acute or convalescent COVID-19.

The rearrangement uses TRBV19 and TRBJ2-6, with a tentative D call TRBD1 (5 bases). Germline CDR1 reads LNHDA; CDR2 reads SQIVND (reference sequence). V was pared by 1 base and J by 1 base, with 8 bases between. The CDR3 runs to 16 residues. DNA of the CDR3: TGTGCCAGTAGTATAGTTTCAGGGTCTGGGGCCAACGTCCTGACTTTC. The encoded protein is CASSIVSGSGANVLTF.

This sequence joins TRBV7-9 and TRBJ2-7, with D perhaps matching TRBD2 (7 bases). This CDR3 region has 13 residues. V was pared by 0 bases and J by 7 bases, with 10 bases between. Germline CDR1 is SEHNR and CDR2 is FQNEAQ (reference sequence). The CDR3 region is CASSLAGGREQYF. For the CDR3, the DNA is TGTGCCAGCAGCTTAGCGGGGGGGCGTGAGCAGTACTTC.

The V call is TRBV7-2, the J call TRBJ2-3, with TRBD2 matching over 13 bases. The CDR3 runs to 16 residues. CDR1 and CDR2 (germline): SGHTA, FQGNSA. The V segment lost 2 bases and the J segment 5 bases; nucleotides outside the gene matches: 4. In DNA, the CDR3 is TGTGCCAGCAGCTTAACTAGCGGGGGGGCCAGAGATACGCAGTATTTT. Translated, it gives CASSLTSGGARDTQYF.

CDR3 bases: TGTGCCAGCAGCGTAGAGATTATGCCAGGGTCGGCTGGCTACACCTTC. Amino acids: CASSVEIMPGSAGYTF. The chain joins TRBV9 to TRBJ1-2, with D tentatively TRBD1 (5 bases). Germline CDR1 is SGDLS and CDR2 is YYNGEE. This CDR3 is 16 amino acids long. Trimming pared 0 bases from V and 7 bases from J, leaving 19 bases between. The full variable domain, completed using reference TRBV9 and TRBJ1-2, is DSGVTQTPKHLITATGQRVTLRCSPRSGDLSVYWYQQSLDQGLQFLIQYYNGEERAKGNILERFSAQQFPDLHSELNLSSLELGDSALYFCASSVEIMPGSAGYTFGSGTRLTVV.

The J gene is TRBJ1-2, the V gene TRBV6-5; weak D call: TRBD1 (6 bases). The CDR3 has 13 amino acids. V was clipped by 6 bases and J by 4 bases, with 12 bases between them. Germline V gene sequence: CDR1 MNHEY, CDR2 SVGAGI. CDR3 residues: CASSQQGSYGYTF. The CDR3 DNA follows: TGTGCCAGCAGCCAACAGGGTAGCTATGGCTACACCTTC.

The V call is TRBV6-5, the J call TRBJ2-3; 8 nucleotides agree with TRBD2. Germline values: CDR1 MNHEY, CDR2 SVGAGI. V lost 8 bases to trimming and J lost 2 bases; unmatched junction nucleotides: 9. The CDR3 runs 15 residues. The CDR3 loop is CASAAGGHHTDTQYF. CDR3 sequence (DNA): TGTGCCAGCGCTGCGGGGGGACATCACACAGATACGCAGTATTTT.

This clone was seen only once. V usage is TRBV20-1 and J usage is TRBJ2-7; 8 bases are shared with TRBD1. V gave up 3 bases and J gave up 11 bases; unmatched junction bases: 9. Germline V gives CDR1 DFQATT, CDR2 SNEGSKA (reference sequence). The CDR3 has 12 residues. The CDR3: CSASSQGALEYF. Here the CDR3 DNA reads TGCAGTGCTAGTAGTCAGGGGGCTCTAGAGTACTTC.

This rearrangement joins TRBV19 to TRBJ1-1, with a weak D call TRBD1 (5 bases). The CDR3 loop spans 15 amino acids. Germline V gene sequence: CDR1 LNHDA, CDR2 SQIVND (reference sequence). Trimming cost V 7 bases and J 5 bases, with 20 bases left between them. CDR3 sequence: CASTLALGLHTEAFF. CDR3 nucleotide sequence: TGTGCCAGTACTCTCGCTCTGGGGCTTCATACTGAAGCTTTCTTT. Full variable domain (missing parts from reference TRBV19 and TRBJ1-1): DGGITQSPKYLFRKEGQNVTLSCEQNLNHDAMYWYRQDPGQGLRLIYYSQIVNDFQKGDIAEGYSVSREKKESFPLTVTSAQKNPTAFYLCASTLALGLHTEAFFGQGTRLTVV.

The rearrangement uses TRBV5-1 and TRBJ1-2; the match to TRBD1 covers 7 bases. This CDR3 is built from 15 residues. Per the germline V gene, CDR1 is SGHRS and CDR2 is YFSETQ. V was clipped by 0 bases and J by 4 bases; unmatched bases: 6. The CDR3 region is CASSLAVGGGYGYTF. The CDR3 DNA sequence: TGCGCCAGCAGCTTGGCAGTAGGGGGCGGCTATGGCTACACCTTC.